Listed below are T cell receptor beta chains from one sample, sequenced in a study of T cells in Graves' hyperthyroidism and ophthalmopathy. TCRdb fed the multiplex PCR reads into MiXCR, producing one record per CDR3 protein. The sample lists 250,000 to 300,000 distinct CDR3 sequences, roughly 15% seen once, with around 7.9% in the top ten. Sample: blood. These receptors came from a woman between 25 and 40 years old with Graves' hyperthyroidism that later progressed to Graves' ophthalmopathy. CDR3s include the opening cysteine and the closing phenylalanine or tryptophan. D genes are given only for firm matches. Not all rows give a size; the values are once, few, many and, for expanded clones, a class.

cdr3_nt cdr3_aa v_call d_call clone_size j_call
TGTGCCAGCAGTATGCAAGAGACCCAGTACTTC CASSMQETQYF TRBV7-2 . . TRBJ2-5
TGTGCCAGCAGCTTGGCGAGGAACGTGGGAGGGGACGAGCAGTACTTC CASSLARNVGGDEQYF TRBV13 TRBD2 few TRBJ2-7
TGTGCCAGCAGCCTGTCCCGGGACAGGGGCGGTGAGCAGTACTTC CASSLSRDRGGEQYF TRBV7-2 TRBD1 many TRBJ2-7
TGTGCCAGCACCCCCGGATTACTAGCGGGTTACAATGAGCAGTTCTTC CASTPGLLAGYNEQFF TRBV27 TRBD2 many TRBJ2-1
TGTGCCATCAGTGGGACAACTAATGAAAAACTGTTTTTT CAISGTTNEKLFF TRBV10-3 . many TRBJ1-4
TGCGCCAGCAGCCAAGACAGGACAGGGGGCCTATATCTTTACAATGAGCAGTTCTTC CASSQDRTGGLYLYNEQFF TRBV7-9 TRBD1 . TRBJ2-1
TGTGCCAGCTCACCAACATACCAAGAGACCCAGTACTTC CASSPTYQETQYF TRBV18 . many TRBJ2-5
TGCGCCAGCAGCCAAGGCGGCGGGTATCAAGAGACCCAGTACTTC CASSQGGGYQETQYF TRBV4-1 . many TRBJ2-5
TGTGCCAGCAGTTACTCGGAATTAAGGGGAGAGACCCAGTACTTC CASSYSELRGETQYF TRBV6-6 . many TRBJ2-5
TGTGCCAGCATGGGTGCGCTGGTGGATACGCAGTATTTT CASMGALVDTQYF TRBV2 . many TRBJ2-3
TGTGCCAGCAGCTCAAATTATGGGGCGGGATGGGCCTACGAGCAGTACTTC CASSSNYGAGWAYEQYF TRBV7-9 . . TRBJ2-7
TGTGCCAGCAGTGCGACCGTCGATACGCAGTATTTT CASSATVDTQYF TRBV27 . . TRBJ2-3
TGTGCCAGCAGCCAAGATCATGCGAGAGGCTACACCTTC CASSQDHARGYTF TRBV3-2 . many TRBJ1-2
TGTGCCAGCAGCCCGCCGTTGGTTGGACTAGCGCAACGCACAGATACGCAGTATTTT CASSPPLVGLAQRTDTQYF TRBV7-2 TRBD2 many TRBJ2-3
TGTGCCAGCAGTGGACAGGGCGATGAGCAGTTCTTC CASSGQGDEQFF TRBV27 TRBD1 many TRBJ2-1
TGTGCCATCAGTGAGTCTTTGGGAGGGCCGCAAGAGACCCAGTACTTC CAISESLGGPQETQYF TRBV10-3 TRBD2 many TRBJ2-5
TGTGCCAGCAGCCCCCGCGGGCATACGCAGTATTTT CASSPRGHTQYF TRBV11-2 . . TRBJ2-3
TGTGCCAGCAGTTACCCAGTGAGAGGGACAGTAACTTTCTTT CASSYPVRGTVTFF TRBV6-2/TRBV6-3 TRBD1 many TRBJ1-1
TGTGCCACTAGACAGGGACTTAGAGAGACCCAGTACTTC CATRQGLRETQYF TRBV12-3/TRBV12-4 . many TRBJ2-5
TGTGCCAGCAGCCCCGCCCTAGCGTCTAGCACAGATACGCAGTATTTT CASSPALASSTDTQYF TRBV7-2 . many TRBJ2-3
TGCAGCGTTGAAAGGGGGGACCAAAGTGACTCCTACGAGCAGTACTTC CSVERGDQSDSYEQYF TRBV29-1 . many TRBJ2-7
TGTGCCAGCAGCTCGCTAAAAGCGGGAGGACAAGAGACCCAGTACTTC CASSSLKAGGQETQYF TRBV5-5 TRBD2 many TRBJ2-5
TGCAGCGTGTTCAGGGGGCGGGGCACTGAAGCTTTCTTT CSVFRGRGTEAFF TRBV29-1 TRBD1 many TRBJ1-1
TGTGCCAGCAGCCAAGATCAGATAGCGGAGAGGGGGTGCGAGCAGTACTTC CASSQDQIAERGCEQYF TRBV4-2 . . TRBJ2-7
TGTGCCAGCAGCCAAGAGCTAGCGGGACCTTATGAGCAGTTCTTC CASSQELAGPYEQFF TRBV3-1 TRBD2 many TRBJ2-1
TGTGCCAGCAGCTCCGGGACAGACCTGAAAGCTTTCTTT CASSSGTDLKAFF TRBV13 TRBD1 many TRBJ1-1
TGTGCCAGCAAGCTCTCGGCTATTGGGGGGCACGGAGAGACCCAGTACTTC CASKLSAIGGHGETQYF TRBV3-1 . many TRBJ2-5
TGTGCCAGCAGTGAAAAGGGAAGAAAGAATGAAAAACTGTTTTTT CASSEKGRKNEKLFF TRBV6-1 . many TRBJ1-4
TGTGCCAGTAGTATAGGATCTCTAGCGGGGAACACCGGGGAGCTGTTTTTT CASSIGSLAGNTGELFF TRBV19 TRBD2 . TRBJ2-2
TGTGCCAGCAGCTCAAAGGCAGTTTACAATGAGCAGTTCTTC CASSSKAVYNEQFF TRBV11-2 . many TRBJ2-1
TGCAGTGCTAGCGGGGGGGCAAGGGGGGAGCTGTTTTTT CSASGGARGELFF TRBV20-1 TRBD2 many TRBJ2-2
TGTGCCAGTAGTCGCCCGGACAGCTCCTACGAGCAGTACTTC CASSRPDSSYEQYF TRBV19 . many TRBJ2-7
TGTGCCAGCAGTGATCAGGGAGGTGGGGATGAGCAGTTCTTC CASSDQGGGDEQFF TRBV2 . many TRBJ2-1
TGTGCCAGCAGTTTAGGGACAGGGGTTAACGAGCAGTACTTC CASSLGTGVNEQYF TRBV12-3/TRBV12-4 TRBD1 many TRBJ2-7
TGTGCCAGCCACAAGTACGATGGCTACACCTTC CASHKYDGYTF TRBV19 . . TRBJ1-2
TGTGCCAGCAGCCCGGGACTAGCGGGAGTTGGGACCCAGTACTTC CASSPGLAGVGTQYF TRBV6-2/TRBV6-3 TRBD2 many TRBJ2-5
TGTGCCTGGACCCCCTCATCCTACAATGAGCAGTTCTTC CAWTPSSYNEQFF TRBV30 . few TRBJ2-1